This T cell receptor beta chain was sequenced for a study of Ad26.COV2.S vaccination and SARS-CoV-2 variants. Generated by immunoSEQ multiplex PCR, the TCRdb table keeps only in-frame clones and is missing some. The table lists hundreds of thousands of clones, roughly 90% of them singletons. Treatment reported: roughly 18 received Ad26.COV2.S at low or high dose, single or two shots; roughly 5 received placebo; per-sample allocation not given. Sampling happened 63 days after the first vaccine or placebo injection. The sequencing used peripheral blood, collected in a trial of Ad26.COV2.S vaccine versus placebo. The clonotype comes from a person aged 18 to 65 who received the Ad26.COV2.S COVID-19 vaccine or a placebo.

CDR3 nucleotide sequence: TGTGCCAGCAGCTTATCCGGGACAGGATTTGGAAATGAGCAGTTCTTC. Its translation: CASSLSGTGFGNEQFF. J is TRBJ2-1 and V is TRBV7-8; 8 positions agree with TRBD1. CDR1 is SGHVS and CDR2 is FQNEAQ in the germline V gene. The J segment lost 7 bases and the V segment lost 2 bases, leaving 10 bases of the junction unmatched. This CDR3 region has 16 residues.